These T cell receptor beta chains were read from a single sample in a study of cytomegalovirus exposure and HLA in healthy donors. Assay used: immunoSEQ multiplex PCR; TCRdb lists only in-frame clones, some missing. The table has more than 100,000 clones, approximately 70% seen once. Specimen: PBMCs. The source is a woman aged 45 to 65 in good health and CMV-seronegative. CDR3s include the opening cysteine and the closing phenylalanine or tryptophan. A D gene is named only where the DNA matches it firmly. A clone size is listed for some rows: how often the clone was seen (once, few, many), or a class if it is expanded.

v_gene: TRBV6-4
abundance: .
d_gene: TRBD2
j_gene: TRBJ2-1
CDR3nt: TGTGCCAGCAGGGGTCTAGCGGGGGGCTACAATGAGCAGTTCTTC
CDR3aa: CASRGLAGGYNEQFF

v_gene: TRBV27
abundance: .
d_gene: TRBD2
j_gene: TRBJ2-1
CDR3nt: TGTGCCAGCAGTTTAACAGCGGGAGGTTCCTACAATGAGCAGTTCTTC
CDR3aa: CASSLTAGGSYNEQFF

v_gene: TRBV2
abundance: few
d_gene: .
j_gene: TRBJ1-1
CDR3nt: TGTGCCAGCAGTGAAGGGGCCATTAGCACTGAAGCTTTCTTT
CDR3aa: CASSEGAISTEAFF

v_gene: TRBV19
abundance: .
d_gene: TRBD1
j_gene: TRBJ1-2
CDR3nt: TGTGCCAGTAGTCCAGGACAGGGAAAGTTGGATGGCTACACCTTC
CDR3aa: CASSPGQGKLDGYTF

v_gene: TRBV7-9
abundance: .
d_gene: TRBD2
j_gene: TRBJ2-3
CDR3nt: TGTGCCAGCAGCTCTTGGACTAGCGGAAGCACAGATACGCAGTATTTT
CDR3aa: CASSSWTSGSTDTQYF

v_gene: TRBV14
abundance: .
d_gene: .
j_gene: TRBJ1-1
CDR3nt: TGTGCCAGCAGCCGGGAGTTCGAAGCTTTCTTT
CDR3aa: CASSREFEAFF

v_gene: TRBV19
abundance: .
d_gene: TRBD1
j_gene: TRBJ2-2
CDR3nt: TGTGCCAGTAGTATTAGAGTGGGACAGGGTTCAACCGGGGAGCTGTTTTTT
CDR3aa: CASSIRVGQGSTGELFF

v_gene: TRBV18
abundance: .
d_gene: TRBD1
j_gene: TRBJ2-7
CDR3nt: TGTGCCAGCTCACCGGGGACAGGGGCGACCTACGAGCAGTACTTC
CDR3aa: CASSPGTGATYEQYF

v_gene: TRBV10-3
abundance: .
d_gene: TRBD1
j_gene: TRBJ1-1
CDR3nt: TGTGCCATCACCCAGGGGGCGCCGACTGAAGCTTTCTTT
CDR3aa: CAITQGAPTEAFF

v_gene: TRBV7-9
abundance: .
d_gene: .
j_gene: TRBJ2-1
CDR3nt: TGTGCCAGCAGCTTAGCCCGACAAGGTGAGCAGTTCTTC
CDR3aa: CASSLARQGEQFF

v_gene: TRBV7-6
abundance: .
d_gene: .
j_gene: TRBJ2-5
CDR3nt: TGTGCCAGCAGCCCACGCCTCCAGCGAGACGGAGAGACCCAGTACTTC
CDR3aa: CASSPRLQRDGETQYF

v_gene: TRBV9
abundance: .
d_gene: TRBD1
j_gene: TRBJ2-5
CDR3nt: TGTGCCAGCAGCGTATTGGGACAGGGGGCTGCAGAGACCCAGTACTTC
CDR3aa: CASSVLGQGAAETQYF

v_gene: TRBV19
abundance: .
d_gene: TRBD1
j_gene: TRBJ1-2
CDR3nt: TGTGCCAGTAGTAGCCCTATTCTCGGGACAGGGCATGGCTACACCTTC
CDR3aa: CASSSPILGTGHGYTF

v_gene: TRBV5-1
abundance: .
d_gene: TRBD2
j_gene: TRBJ2-3
CDR3nt: TGCGCCAGCAGCACGGGACTAGCGGGGGGAACAGATACGCAGTATTTT
CDR3aa: CASSTGLAGGTDTQYF

v_gene: TRBV4-2
abundance: .
d_gene: .
j_gene: TRBJ2-3
CDR3nt: TGTGCCAGCAGCCAAGAGTCGTCTAGTAGCACAGATACGCAGTATTTT
CDR3aa: CASSQESSSSTDTQYF

v_gene: TRBV4-1
abundance: .
d_gene: TRBD2
j_gene: TRBJ2-5
CDR3nt: TGCGCCAGCAGCCAAGATGGTAGCGGGGGGTTGGGAGAGACCCAGTACTTC
CDR3aa: CASSQDGSGGLGETQYF

v_gene: TRBV5-1
abundance: .
d_gene: .
j_gene: TRBJ2-7
CDR3nt: TGCGCCAGCAGCTTGGTTGCGGGCGGGTACTACGAGCAGTACTTC
CDR3aa: CASSLVAGGYYEQYF

v_gene: TRBV7-6
abundance: few
d_gene: TRBD2
j_gene: TRBJ2-1
CDR3nt: TGTGCCAGCAGCCCTGTGGCTAGCGGGTACAATGAGCAGTTCTTC
CDR3aa: CASSPVASGYNEQFF

v_gene: TRBV7-8
abundance: .
d_gene: TRBD1
j_gene: TRBJ1-3
CDR3nt: TGTGCCAGCAGCTCGATCGAGACAGGGATGGGAAACACCATATATTTT
CDR3aa: CASSSIETGMGNTIYF

v_gene: TRBV5-1
abundance: .
d_gene: .
j_gene: TRBJ1-2
CDR3nt: TGCGCCAGCAATCAGGGGCACACTAACTATGGCTACACCTTC
CDR3aa: CASNQGHTNYGYTF